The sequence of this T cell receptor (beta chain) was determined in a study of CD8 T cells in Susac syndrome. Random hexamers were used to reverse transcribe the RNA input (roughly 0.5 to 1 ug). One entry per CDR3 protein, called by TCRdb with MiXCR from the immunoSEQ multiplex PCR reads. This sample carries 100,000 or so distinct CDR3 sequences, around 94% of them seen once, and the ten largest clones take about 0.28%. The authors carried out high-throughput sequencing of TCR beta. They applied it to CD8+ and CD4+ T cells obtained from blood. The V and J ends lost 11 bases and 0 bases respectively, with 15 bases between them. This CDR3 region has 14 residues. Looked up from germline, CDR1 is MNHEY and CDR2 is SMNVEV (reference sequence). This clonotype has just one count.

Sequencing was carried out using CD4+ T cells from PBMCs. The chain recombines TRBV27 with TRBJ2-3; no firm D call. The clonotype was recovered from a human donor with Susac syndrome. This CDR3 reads CAASGLLSTDTQYF. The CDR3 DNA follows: TGTGCCGCCTCGGGCCTGCTTAGCACAGATACGCAGTATTTT.